This is a list of T cell receptor beta chains from one sample in a study of human T cells and chemical hapten exposure. One entry per CDR3 protein, called by TCRdb with MiXCR from the RACE reads. Of roughly 110,000 distinct CDR3 sequences in the sample, roughly 12% were seen once. Specimen: whole blood, collected in connection with sensitization to the hapten diphenylcyclopropenone (DPC). The source of these receptors is a woman between 45 and 65 years old with alopecia areata. Some clones in this sample may be carry-over from other donors' samples. Each CDR3 is given with its conserved first and last residue. D genes are given only for firm matches. Size is stated for part of the rows, as once, few or many counts, or as a class when the clone is expanded.

.	TRBV18	TRBJ1-1	.	CASSPRQEQTEAFF	TGTGCCAGCTCACCTAGGCAGGAGCAAACTGAAGCTTTCTTT
.	TRBV7-6	TRBJ2-2	TRBD1	CASSPTGANTGELFF	TGTGCCAGCAGCCCGACAGGGGCGAACACCGGGGAGCTGTTTTTT
few	TRBV29-1	TRBJ2-7	.	CSVRVTLSSYEQYF	TGCAGCGTCCGCGTGACTCTTAGCTCCTACGAGCAGTACTTC
.	TRBV21-1	TRBJ2-1	.	CASSPNEQFF	TGTGCCAGCAGCCCTAATGAGCAGTTCTTC
.	TRBV12-3/TRBV12-4	TRBJ1-1	.	CASSPGYTEALF	TGTGCCAGCAGTCCCGGGTACACTGAAGCTCTCTTT
.	TRBV11-2	TRBJ2-1	TRBD1	CASSFGQGGYNEQFF	TGTGCCAGCAGCTTCGGACAGGGGGGCTACAATGAGCAGTTCTTC
few	TRBV29-1	TRBJ2-1	.	CSVEPYNEQFF	TGCAGCGTTGAACCATACAATGAGCAGTTCTTC
.	TRBV28	TRBJ1-5	.	CASKVTNQPQHF	TGTGCCAGCAAGGTCACCAATCAGCCCCAGCATTTT
few	TRBV12-3/TRBV12-4	TRBJ2-2	TRBD1	CASRPTGQGKTGELFF	TGTGCCAGCAGACCCACGGGACAGGGTAAAACCGGGGAGCTGTTTTTT
many	TRBV6-1	TRBJ2-1	TRBD2	CASSEWTGLLAGGYNEQFF	TGTGCCAGCAGTGAATGGACAGGGCTTTTAGCGGGGGGCTACAATGAGCAGTTCTTC
many	TRBV7-2	TRBJ2-3	.	CASSLASSTDTQYF	TGTGCCAGCAGCTTAGCGTCCAGCACAGATACGCAGTATTTT
.	TRBV7-2	TRBJ1-5	TRBD1	CASSSGQGTEPQHF	TGTGCCAGCAGCTCGGGACAGGGTACGGAGCCCCAGCATTTT
few	TRBV20-1	TRBJ2-5	TRBD2	CSAYLAGDGRETQYF	TGCAGTGCTTACTTAGCGGGAGACGGGCGAGAGACCCAGTACTTC
few	TRBV7-2	TRBJ2-2	.	CASSLLEPGTGELFF	TGTGCCAGCAGCTTACTGGAGCCCGGCACCGGGGAGCTGTTTTTT
few	TRBV24-1	TRBJ2-1	.	CATSDWGEPEQFF	TGTGCCACCAGTGATTGGGGGGAACCTGAGCAGTTCTTC
.	TRBV18	TRBJ1-5	TRBD1	CATSPATGNSNQPQHF	TGTGCCACCTCACCCGCGACAGGGAATAGCAATCAGCCCCAGCATTTT
many	TRBV7-9	TRBJ2-4	TRBD2	CASSLALAGAKRKNIQYF	TGTGCCAGCAGCTTAGCTCTAGCGGGGGCTAAAAGGAAAAACATTCAGTACTTC
many	TRBV11-2	TRBJ1-1	.	CASSPFLSRDTEAFF	TGTGCCAGCAGCCCTTTCTTAAGTCGGGACACTGAAGCTTTCTTT
few	TRBV27	TRBJ2-6	.	CATKSGANVLTF	TGTGCCACCAAGTCTGGGGCCAACGTCCTGACTTTC
few	TRBV11-2	TRBJ2-1	TRBD1	CASRLRTGSYNEQFF	TGTGCCAGCAGGTTACGGACAGGGTCCTACAATGAGCAGTTCTTC
.	TRBV6-6	TRBJ2-4	.	CASVILELAKNIQYF	TGTGCCAGCGTCATATTGGAGCTAGCCAAAAACATTCAGTACTTC
few	TRBV7-2	TRBJ1-2	.	CASSLRLGANYGYTF	TGTGCCAGCAGCTTAAGGCTCGGCGCTAACTATGGCTACACCTTC
many	TRBV3-1	TRBJ1-3	TRBD1	CASSPTRGRGNTIYF	TGTGCCAGCAGCCCTACCAGGGGGCGAGGAAACACCATATATTTT
.	TRBV11-2	TRBJ2-7	.	CASSLSLAQGSFEQYF	TGTGCCAGCAGCTTATCTCTGGCGCAGGGAAGTTTCGAGCAGTACTTC
.	TRBV19	TRBJ2-6	.	CASSQGAGEFGANVLTF	TGTGCCAGTAGTCAGGGGGCGGGGGAGTTTGGGGCCAACGTCCTGACTTTC
few	TRBV20-1	TRBJ1-1	TRBD1	CSARIGGSDTEAFF	TGCAGTGCTAGGATAGGGGGCTCGGACACTGAAGCTTTCTTT
few	TRBV6-1	TRBJ2-1	TRBD2	CASRENSGTSYNEQFF	TGTGCCAGCAGGGAGAACTCCGGGACTAGCTACAATGAGCAGTTCTTC
.	TRBV28	TRBJ1-1	.	CASSSLSQGKGKAFF	TGTGCCAGCAGTTCGCTCAGTCAAGGGAAGGGCAAAGCTTTCTTT
.	TRBV7-2	TRBJ2-7	.	CASSWGHPLYEQYF	TGTGCCAGCAGCTGGGGACACCCACTCTACGAGCAGTACTTC
many	TRBV11-2	TRBJ1-6	.	CASSLVGAGRSPLHF	TGTGCCAGCAGCTTAGTTGGGGCCGGTCGTTCACCCCTCCACTTT
.	TRBV11-2	TRBJ2-3	.	CASSATLGQNTQYF	TGTGCCAGCAGCGCCACGTTGGGCCAGAATACGCAGTATTTT
once	TRBV28	TRBJ2-7	.	CVSSTNEQYF	TGTGTCAGCAGTACAAACGAGCAGTACTTC
.	TRBV7-2	TRBJ2-5	.	CASSLEGGTQYF	TGTGCCAGCAGCTTAGAAGGAGGGACCCAGTACTTC
.	TRBV5-1	TRBJ2-3	TRBD2	CASTPTSGGPTDTQYF	TGCGCCAGCACCCCGACTAGCGGGGGACCCACAGATACGCAGTATTTT
many	TRBV3-1	TRBJ1-5	.	CASSQAGDRENSNQPQHF	TGTGCCAGCAGCCAAGCGGGGGACCGAGAGAATAGCAATCAGCCCCAGCATTTT
.	TRBV7-2	TRBJ2-1	.	CASSLAPNEQFF	TGTGCCAGCAGCTTAGCGCCCAATGAGCAGTTCTTC
many	TRBV9	TRBJ1-1	.	CASSAGRTNTEAFF	TGTGCCAGCAGCGCGGGACGGACGAACACTGAAGCTTTCTTT
few	TRBV5-4	TRBJ1-1	TRBD1	CASSSQGANTEAFF	TGTGCCAGCAGCTCACAGGGGGCGAACACTGAAGCTTTCTTT
.	TRBV6-6	TRBJ2-7	TRBD2	CASSLGGGTYEQYF	TGTGCCAGCAGCCTCGGGGGGGGCACCTACGAGCAGTACTTC
.	TRBV6-5	TRBJ2-4	.	CASSYSRQFLAKNIQYF	TGTGCCAGCAGTTACTCTAGACAGTTTCTAGCCAAAAACATTCAGTACTTC
.	TRBV2	TRBJ2-2	TRBD1	CASRQGAGGELFF	TGTGCCAGCAGGCAGGGGGCAGGCGGGGAGCTGTTTTTT
few	TRBV14	TRBJ2-2	TRBD1	CASSQQQGFGELFF	TGTGCCAGCAGCCAGCAACAGGGGTTCGGGGAGCTGTTTTTT
few	TRBV29-1	TRBJ2-5	TRBD1	CSAVTGGMGTQYF	TGCAGCGCTGTGACAGGGGGCATGGGGACCCAGTACTTC
.	TRBV12-3/TRBV12-4	TRBJ2-1	TRBD2	CASSLLAGGGNEQFF	TGTGCCAGCAGTTTGCTAGCGGGAGGGGGCAATGAGCAGTTCTTC
few	TRBV7-6	TRBJ2-3	TRBD1	CASSLGTGHTDTQYF	TGTGCCAGCAGCCTCGGGACAGGACACACAGATACGCAGTATTTT
.	TRBV20-1	TRBJ1-6	.	CSASRAGSPLHF	TGCAGTGCTAGTCGGGCGGGTTCACCCCTCCACTTT
few	TRBV11-2	TRBJ2-5	.	CASSLELQGQETQYF	TGTGCCAGCAGCTTAGAATTACAGGGCCAAGAGACCCAGTACTTC
.	TRBV7-9	TRBJ2-2	.	CASSSLSGQVNTGELFF	TGTGCCAGCAGCTCGTTGTCGGGACAAGTTAACACCGGGGAGCTGTTTTTT
many	TRBV4-1	TRBJ1-5	TRBD1	CASSLTGGRSNQPQHF	TGCGCCAGCAGCCTGACAGGGGGCCGAAGCAATCAGCCCCAGCATTTT
few	TRBV18	TRBJ1-6	.	CASSPQEIGNSPLHF	TGTGCCAGCTCACCACAAGAAATTGGAAATTCACCCCTCCACTTT
.	TRBV6-6	TRBJ2-2	.	CASSWVGRTNTGELFF	TGTGCCAGCAGTTGGGTAGGGAGGACGAACACCGGGGAGCTGTTTTTT